This TCR beta chain was identified during a study of T-cell reconstitution after alpha-beta-depleted transplantation in children (TCRdb year 2016). Regarding the study in general: Using TCR repertoire profiling, the study quantitatively followed how T-cell immune reconstitution unfolded in children after TCRalphabeta/CD19-depleted allogeneic hematopoietic cell transplantation.

This clonotype turned up a few times. Its antigen remains unidentified. There are no base qualities to consult, and no much larger clone falls within one base. Library creation used PCR. Sequencing used an Illumina HiSeq 2500. TCR library preparation used molecular barcoding, with unique molecular identifiers applied to normalize quantification of the TCRbeta repertoire. The public reads were run again by TCRdb, first through fastp at Q25 and then through MiXCR, and only productive beta chains were kept. Duplicate CDR3 protein sequences are folded into a single record with the most common DNA and genes. The sample contains about 640,000 distinct CDR3 sequences, around 17% of them found a single time. The top ten hold 1.1% of the sample. The sequence was obtained from a human donor who donated a stem cell graft to a child with acute myeloid leukemia. Sample: PBMCs from the stem cell graft donor, taken from the stem cell graft.

The nucleotides read TGTGCCAGCACCGTGGACAGGGTGGGTGAAGCTTTCTTT. This gives the protein CASTVDRVGEAFF. The V and J genes are TRBV12-3 or TRBV12-4 and TRBJ1-1; TRBD1 lines up with 8 middle nucleotides. CDR3 length: 13 amino acids, cysteine to phenylalanine. CDR3 DNA only is kept here, 39 bases in frame from base 1. V is trimmed back by 7 bases and J by 7 bases, and the junction contains 8 bases that no gene match accounts for.